The entry that follows covers one T cell receptor beta chain sequence. The data were taken from a study of blood T cell repertoires in COVID-19. Study-wide background: The United States, Italy and Spain provided the acute and convalescent COVID-19 samples. PBMCs, B-cell-depleted T cells, or T cells were the source of the cDNA or gDNA that made up the material.

As processed by the authors: Nucleated cell counts were estimated from reference gene primer amplification. TCRdb's table, derived via immunoSEQ multiplex PCR, lists solely in-frame clones and lacks some. That table is the source of V, J and clone size, and D and trimming were worked out from the DNA. The sample includes some 170,000 clones, 75% to 90% of them seen just once. V lost 5 bases, J lost 1 base, and 8 bases stayed unmatched. CDR1 is MDHEN, CDR2 SYDVKM, per germline. CDR3 size: 17 residues. Participants' reported clinical history set cohort assignment. The origin of this receptor is a man aged 40-55 years who had recovered from COVID-19. Sequencing used PBMCs or T cells enriched from blood (not recorded which). This rearrangement joins TRBV28 to TRBJ1-6; 7 bases align to TRBD1. The CDR3, as DNA: TGTGCCAGCAGTCTCCGAGACAGGGAGTCCTATAATTCACCCCTCCACTTT. Protein: CASSLRDRESYNSPLHF.